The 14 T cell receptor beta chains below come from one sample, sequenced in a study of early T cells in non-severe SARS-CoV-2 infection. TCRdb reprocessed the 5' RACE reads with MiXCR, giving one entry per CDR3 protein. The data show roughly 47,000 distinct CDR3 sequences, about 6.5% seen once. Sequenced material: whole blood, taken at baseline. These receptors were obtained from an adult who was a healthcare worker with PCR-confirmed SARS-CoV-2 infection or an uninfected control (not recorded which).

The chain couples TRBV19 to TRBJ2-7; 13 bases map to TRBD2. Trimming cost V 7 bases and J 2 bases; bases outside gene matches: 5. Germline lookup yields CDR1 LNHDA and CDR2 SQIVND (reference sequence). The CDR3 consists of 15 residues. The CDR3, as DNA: TGTGCCAGTAATCCCACTAGCGGGGGGGCCTACGAGCAGTACTTC. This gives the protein CASNPTSGGAYEQYF.

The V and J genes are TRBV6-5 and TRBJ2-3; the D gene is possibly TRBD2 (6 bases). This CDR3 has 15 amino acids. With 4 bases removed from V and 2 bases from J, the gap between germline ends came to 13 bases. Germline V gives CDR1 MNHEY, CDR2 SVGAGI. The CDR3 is CASSSWRGDTDTQYF. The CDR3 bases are TGTGCCAGCAGTTCGTGGCGCGGGGACACAGATACGCAGTATTTT.

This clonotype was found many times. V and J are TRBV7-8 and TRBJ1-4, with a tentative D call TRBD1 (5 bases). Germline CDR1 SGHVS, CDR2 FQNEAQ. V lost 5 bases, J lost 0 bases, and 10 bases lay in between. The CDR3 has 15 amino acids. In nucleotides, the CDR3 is TGTGCCAGCAGCCCCGACAGCGCAACTAATGAAAAACTGTTTTTT. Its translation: CASSPDSATNEKLFF.

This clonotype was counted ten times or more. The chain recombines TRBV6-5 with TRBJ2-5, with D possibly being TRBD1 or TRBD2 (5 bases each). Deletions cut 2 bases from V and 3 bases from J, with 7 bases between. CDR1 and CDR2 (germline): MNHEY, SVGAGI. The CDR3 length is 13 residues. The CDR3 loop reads CASSYRGEETQYF. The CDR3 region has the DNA TGTGCCAGCAGTTACAGAGGGGAAGAGACCCAGTACTTC.

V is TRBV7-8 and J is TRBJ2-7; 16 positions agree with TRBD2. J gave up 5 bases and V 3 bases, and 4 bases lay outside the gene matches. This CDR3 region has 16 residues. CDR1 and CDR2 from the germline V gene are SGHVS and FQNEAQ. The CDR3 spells CASSFTGTSGGDEQYF. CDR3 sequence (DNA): TGTGCCAGCAGCTTTACCGGGACTAGCGGGGGGGACGAGCAGTACTTC.

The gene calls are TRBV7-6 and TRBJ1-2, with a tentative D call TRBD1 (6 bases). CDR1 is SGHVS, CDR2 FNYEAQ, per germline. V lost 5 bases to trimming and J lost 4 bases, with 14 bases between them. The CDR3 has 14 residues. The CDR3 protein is CASSPERGAYGYTF. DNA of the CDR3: TGTGCCAGCAGCCCGGAACGGGGGGCCTATGGCTACACCTTC.

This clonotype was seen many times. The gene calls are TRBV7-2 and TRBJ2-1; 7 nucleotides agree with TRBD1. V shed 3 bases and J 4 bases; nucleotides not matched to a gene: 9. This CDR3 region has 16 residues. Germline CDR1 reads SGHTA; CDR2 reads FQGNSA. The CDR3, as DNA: TGTGCCAGCAGCTTCAAGCCGGGACAGCGTTACAATGAGCAGTTCTTC. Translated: CASSFKPGQRYNEQFF.

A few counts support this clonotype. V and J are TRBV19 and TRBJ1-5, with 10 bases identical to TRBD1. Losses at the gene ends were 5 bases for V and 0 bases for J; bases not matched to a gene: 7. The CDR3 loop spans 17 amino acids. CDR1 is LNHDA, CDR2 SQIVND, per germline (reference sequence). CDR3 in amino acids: CASSFGQGEYSNQPQHF. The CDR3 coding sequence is TGTGCCAGTAGTTTCGGACAGGGGGAATATAGCAATCAGCCCCAGCATTTT.

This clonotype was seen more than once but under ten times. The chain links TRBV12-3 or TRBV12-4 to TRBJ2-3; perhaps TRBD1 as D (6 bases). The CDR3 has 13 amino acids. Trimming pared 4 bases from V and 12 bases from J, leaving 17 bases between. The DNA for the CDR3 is TGTGCCAGCAGTTCGCCCCCGGGACACCAACAGTATTTT. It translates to CASSSPPGHQQYF.

DNA for the CDR3: TGCGCCAGCAGCACAGGGACAGGGAAGGCTAATGAAAAACTGTTTTTT. It is translated as CASSTGTGKANEKLFF. The V call is TRBV5-1, the J call TRBJ1-4; TRBD1 matches at 9 bases. Germline V gene data show CDR1 as SGHRS and CDR2 as YFSETQ. This CDR3 has 16 amino acids. J was trimmed by 3 bases and V by 4 bases; bases with no gene match: 7.

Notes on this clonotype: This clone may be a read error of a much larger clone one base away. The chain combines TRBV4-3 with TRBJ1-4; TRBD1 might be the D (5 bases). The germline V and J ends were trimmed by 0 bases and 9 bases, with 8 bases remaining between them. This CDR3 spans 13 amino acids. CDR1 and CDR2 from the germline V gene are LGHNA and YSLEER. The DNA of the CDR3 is TGCGCCAGCAGCCAAGACGGGGGTAAAAAACTGTTTTTT. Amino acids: CASSQDGGKKLFF.

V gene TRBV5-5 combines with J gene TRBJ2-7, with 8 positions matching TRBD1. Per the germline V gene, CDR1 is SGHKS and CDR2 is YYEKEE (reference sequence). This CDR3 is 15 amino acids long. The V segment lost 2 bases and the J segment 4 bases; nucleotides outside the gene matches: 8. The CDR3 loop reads CASSFSDRVDYEQYF. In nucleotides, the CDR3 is TGTGCCAGCAGCTTCTCGGACAGGGTTGATTACGAGCAGTACTTC.

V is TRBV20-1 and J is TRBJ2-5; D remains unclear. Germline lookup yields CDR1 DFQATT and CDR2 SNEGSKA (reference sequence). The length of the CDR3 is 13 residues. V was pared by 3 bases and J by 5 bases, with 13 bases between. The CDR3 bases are TGCAGTGCTAGTCCTTCCGTGCGGGAGACCCAGTACTTC. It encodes CSASPSVRETQYF.

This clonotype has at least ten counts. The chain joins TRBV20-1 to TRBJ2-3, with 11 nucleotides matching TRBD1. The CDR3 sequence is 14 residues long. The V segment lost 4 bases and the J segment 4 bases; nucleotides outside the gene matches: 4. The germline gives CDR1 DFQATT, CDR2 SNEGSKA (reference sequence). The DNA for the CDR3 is TGCAGTGCTAAGGACAGGGGGCGATCAGATACGCAGTATTTT. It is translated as CSAKDRGRSDTQYF.